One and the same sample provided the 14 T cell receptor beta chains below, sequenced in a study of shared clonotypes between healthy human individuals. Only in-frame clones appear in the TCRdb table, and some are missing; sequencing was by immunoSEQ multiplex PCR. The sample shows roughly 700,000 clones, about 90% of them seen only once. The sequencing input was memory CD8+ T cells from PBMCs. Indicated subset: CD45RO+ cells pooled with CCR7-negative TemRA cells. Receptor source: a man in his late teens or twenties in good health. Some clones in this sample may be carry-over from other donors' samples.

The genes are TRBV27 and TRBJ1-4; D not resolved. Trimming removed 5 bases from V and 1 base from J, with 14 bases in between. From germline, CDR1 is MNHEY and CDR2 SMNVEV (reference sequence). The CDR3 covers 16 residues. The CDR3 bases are TGTGCCAGCAGTCTCCGCCGAGAGGGAACTAATGAAAAACTGTTTTTT. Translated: CASSLRREGTNEKLFF.

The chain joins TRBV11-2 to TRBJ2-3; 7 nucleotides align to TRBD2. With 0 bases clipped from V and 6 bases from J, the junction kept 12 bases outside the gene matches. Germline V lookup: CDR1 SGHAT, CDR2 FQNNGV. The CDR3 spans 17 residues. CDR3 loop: CASSLDLPRGVADTQYF. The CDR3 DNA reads TGTGCCAGCAGCTTAGATTTGCCCCGGGGGGTCGCCGATACGCAGTATTTT.

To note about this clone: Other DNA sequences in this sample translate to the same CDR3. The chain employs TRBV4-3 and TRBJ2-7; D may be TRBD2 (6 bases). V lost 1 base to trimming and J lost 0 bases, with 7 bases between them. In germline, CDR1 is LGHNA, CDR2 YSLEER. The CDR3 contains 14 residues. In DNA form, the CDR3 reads TGCGCCAGCAGCCAAGTGGAGGGCTCCTACGAGCAGTACTTC. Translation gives CASSQVEGSYEQYF.

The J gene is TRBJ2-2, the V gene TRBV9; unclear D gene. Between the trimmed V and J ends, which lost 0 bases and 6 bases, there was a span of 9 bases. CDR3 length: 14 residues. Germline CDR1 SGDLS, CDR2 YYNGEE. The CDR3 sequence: CASSVGAKSGELFF. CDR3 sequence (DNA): TGTGCCAGCAGCGTAGGGGCGAAATCCGGGGAGCTGTTTTTT. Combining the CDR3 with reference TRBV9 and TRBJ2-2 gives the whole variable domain DSGVTQTPKHLITATGQRVTLRCSPRSGDLSVYWYQQSLDQGLQFLIQYYNGEERAKGNILERFSAQQFPDLHSELNLSSLELGDSALYFCASSVGAKSGELFFGEGSRLTVL.

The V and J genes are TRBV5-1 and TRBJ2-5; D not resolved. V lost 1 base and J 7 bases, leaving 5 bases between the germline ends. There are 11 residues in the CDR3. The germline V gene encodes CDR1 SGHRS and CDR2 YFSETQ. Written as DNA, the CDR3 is TGCGCCAGCAGCTTGTCCGGGACCCAGTACTTC. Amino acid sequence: CASSLSGTQYF. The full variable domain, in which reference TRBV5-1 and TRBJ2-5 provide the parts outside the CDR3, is KAGVTQTPRYLIKTRGQQVTLSCSPISGHRSVSWYQQTPGQGLQFLFEYFSETQRNKGNFPGRFSGRQFSNSRSEMNVSTLELGDSALYLCASSLSGTQYFGPGTRLLVL.

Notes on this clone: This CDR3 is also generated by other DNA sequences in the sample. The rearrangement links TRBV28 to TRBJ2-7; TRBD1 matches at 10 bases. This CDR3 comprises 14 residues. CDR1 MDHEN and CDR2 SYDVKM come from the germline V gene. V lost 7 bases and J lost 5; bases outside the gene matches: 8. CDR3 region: CASTWTGGSDEQYF. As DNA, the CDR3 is TGTGCCAGCACTTGGACAGGGGGTTCAGACGAGCAGTACTTC.

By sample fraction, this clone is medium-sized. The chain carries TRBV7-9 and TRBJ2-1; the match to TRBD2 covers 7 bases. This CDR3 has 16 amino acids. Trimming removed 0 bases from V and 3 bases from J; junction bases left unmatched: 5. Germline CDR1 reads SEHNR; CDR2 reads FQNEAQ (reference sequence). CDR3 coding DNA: TGTGCCAGCAGCTTAGCGGTTAGCGGGTACTACAATGAGCAGTTCTTC. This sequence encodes CASSLAVSGYYNEQFF.

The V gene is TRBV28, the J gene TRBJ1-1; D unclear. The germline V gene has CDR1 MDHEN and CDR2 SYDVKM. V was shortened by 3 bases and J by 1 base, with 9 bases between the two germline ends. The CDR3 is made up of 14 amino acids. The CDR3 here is CASSFRTQNTEAFF. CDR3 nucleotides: TGTGCCAGCAGTTTTCGGACCCAGAACACTGAAGCTTTCTTT.

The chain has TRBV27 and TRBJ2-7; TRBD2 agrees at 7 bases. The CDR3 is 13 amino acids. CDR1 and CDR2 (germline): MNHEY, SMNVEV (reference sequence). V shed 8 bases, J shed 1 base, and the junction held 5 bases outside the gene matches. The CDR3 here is CASAMGGSYEQYF. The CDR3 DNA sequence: TGTGCCAGCGCCATGGGAGGGTCCTACGAGCAGTACTTC.

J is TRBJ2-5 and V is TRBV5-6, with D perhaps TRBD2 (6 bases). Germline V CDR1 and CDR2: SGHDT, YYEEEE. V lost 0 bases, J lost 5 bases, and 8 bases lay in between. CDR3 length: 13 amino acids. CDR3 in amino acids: CASSLAAGETQYF. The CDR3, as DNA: TGTGCCAGCAGCTTGGCGGCGGGGGAGACCCAGTACTTC.

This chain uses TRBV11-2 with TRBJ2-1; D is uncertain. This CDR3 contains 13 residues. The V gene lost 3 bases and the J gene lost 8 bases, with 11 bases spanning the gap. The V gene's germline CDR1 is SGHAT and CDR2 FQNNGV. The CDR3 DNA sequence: TGTGCCAGCAGCTTCCCCCTTTTCGATGAGCAGTTCTTC. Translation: CASSFPLFDEQFF.

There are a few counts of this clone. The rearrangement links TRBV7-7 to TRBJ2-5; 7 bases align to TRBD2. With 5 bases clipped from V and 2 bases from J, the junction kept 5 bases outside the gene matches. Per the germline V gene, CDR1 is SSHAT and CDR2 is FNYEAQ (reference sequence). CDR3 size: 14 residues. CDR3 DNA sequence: TGTGCCAGCAGCACGCGGACTAGTCAAGAGACCCAGTACTTC. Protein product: CASSTRTSQETQYF.

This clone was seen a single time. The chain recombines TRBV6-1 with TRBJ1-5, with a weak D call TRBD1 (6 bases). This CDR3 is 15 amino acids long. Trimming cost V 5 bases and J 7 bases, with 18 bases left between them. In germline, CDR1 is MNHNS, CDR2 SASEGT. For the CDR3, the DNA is TGTGCCAGCAGTCTCGGACAGCCAGGTCCCCAGCCCCAGCATTTT. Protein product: CASSLGQPGPQPQHF.

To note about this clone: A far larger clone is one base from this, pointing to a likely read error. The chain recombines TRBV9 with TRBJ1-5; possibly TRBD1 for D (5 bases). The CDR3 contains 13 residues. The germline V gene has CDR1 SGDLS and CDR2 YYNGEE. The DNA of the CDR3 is TGTGCTAGTGGGGGACGGCTCAATCAGCCCCAGCATTTT. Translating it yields CASGGRLNQPQHF.